These 26 T cell receptor beta chains were sequenced from one sample in a study of blood T cell repertoires in COVID-19. Sequenced by immunoSEQ multiplex PCR; TCRdb stores in-frame clones only, minus some. The top ten clones hold 5.5% to 8% of a sample with hundreds of thousands of clones, roughly 89% of them seen once. Sample: peripheral blood. These receptors originate from a man between 60 and 75 years old who had recovered from COVID-19.

V usage is TRBV24-1 and J usage is TRBJ1-1, with D unresolved. Germline V gene lookup returns CDR1 KGHDR and CDR2 SFDVKD. Trimming stripped 6 bases from V and 0 bases from J, with 13 bases between. The CDR3 covers 15 residues. The CDR3 reads CATSSGVGLNTEAFF. Here the CDR3 DNA reads TGTGCCACCAGTTCCGGGGTGGGGTTGAACACTGAAGCTTTCTTT.

V and J are TRBV6-6 and TRBJ1-5; D is undetermined. The V end was cut by 8 bases, the J end by 3 bases, with 14 bases between. The germline gives CDR1 MNHNY, CDR2 SVGAGI (reference sequence). The CDR3 is 14 amino acids. Here the CDR3 reads CASEGIGDNQPQHF. DNA for the CDR3: TGTGCCAGCGAGGGAATTGGGGACAATCAGCCCCAGCATTTT.

The table lists this clone with a count of one. The chain joins TRBV13 to TRBJ2-7; D is possibly TRBD2 (6 bases). This CDR3 spans 15 amino acids. The germline V gene encodes CDR1 PRHDT and CDR2 FYEKMQ (reference sequence). V was clipped by 6 bases and J by 2 bases, with 17 bases between them. As DNA, the CDR3 is TGTGCCAGCAGACCCGTTAGCGGACTTCCCTACGAGCAGTACTTC. Amino acid sequence: CASRPVSGLPYEQYF.

V is TRBV5-4 and J is TRBJ2-1, with D tentatively TRBD1 (6 bases). Germline loops: CDR1 SGHNT, CDR2 YYREEE (reference sequence). The CDR3 runs to 16 residues. Trimming pared 3 bases from V and 0 bases from J, leaving 13 bases between. This CDR3 reads CASSSQLDSSYNEQFF. The CDR3 DNA sequence: TGTGCCAGCAGCTCTCAACTGGACAGCTCCTACAATGAGCAGTTCTTC.

V gene TRBV6-5 combines with J gene TRBJ2-3; 7 bases match TRBD2. This CDR3 comprises 16 residues. Germline CDR1 is MNHEY and CDR2 is SVGAGI. V shed 2 bases and J 7 bases; nucleotides not matched to a gene: 12. The CDR3 region has the DNA TGTGCCAGCAGTTACGAATCTAGCGGAGGTAGAAATACGCAGTATTTT. The encoded protein is CASSYESSGGRNTQYF.

Concerning this clone: The same CDR3 can be traced to other DNA sequences in this sample. This chain links TRBV28 with TRBJ1-6; D unclear. Germline CDR1 is MDHEN and CDR2 is SYDVKM. The V end lost 2 bases, the J end lost 9 bases, and 5 bases lay between the germline ends. CDR3 size: 12 residues. CDR3 loop: CASSLRSSPLHF. The CDR3, as DNA: TGTGCCAGCAGTTTAAGGAGTTCACCCCTCCACTTT.

V and J are TRBV5-8 and TRBJ2-3, with TRBD1 matching 9 bases. The CDR3 totals 17 residues. V lost 0 bases to trimming and J lost 2 bases; unmatched junction nucleotides: 7. Per germline, CDR1 SGHTS and CDR2 YDEGEE. CDR3 in amino acids: CASSLAIRDRVTDTQYF. The CDR3 DNA reads TGTGCCAGCAGCTTGGCTATCCGGGACAGGGTCACAGATACGCAGTATTTT.

This chain connects TRBV7-3 to TRBJ1-2; TRBD1 matches 11 bases. With V trimmed by 5 bases and J by 8 bases, 7 bases remained unmatched. Germline CDR1 is SGHTA and CDR2 is FQGTGA. CDR3 length: 14 residues. CDR3 protein: CASSAPGTGGGYTF. Written as DNA, the CDR3 is TGTGCCAGCAGCGCTCCCGGGACAGGGGGAGGCTACACCTTC.

CDR3 nucleotide sequence: TGTGCCAGCAGGGGACAGGGGTCGAACACCGGGGAGCTGTTTTTT. This encodes CASRGQGSNTGELFF. The chain has TRBV2 and TRBJ2-2; 10 bases are shared with TRBD1. Per germline, CDR1 SNHLY and CDR2 FYNNEI. The CDR3 is made up of 15 amino acids. Trimming cost V 6 bases and J 0 bases; bases outside gene matches: 1. Full variable domain (missing parts from reference TRBV2 and TRBJ2-2): EPEVTQTPSHQVTQMGQEVILRCVPISNHLYFYWYRQILGQKVEFLVSFYNNEISEKSEIFDDQFSVERPDGSNFTLKIRSTKLEDSAMYFCASRGQGSNTGELFFGEGSRLTVL.

The gene calls are TRBV2 and TRBJ1-2; D gene unclear. Germline values: CDR1 SNHLY, CDR2 FYNNEI. This CDR3 spans 12 amino acids. V dropped 0 bases and J dropped 5 bases, with 4 bases sitting between them. The CDR3 protein is CASSEATYGYTF. In DNA form, the CDR3 reads TGTGCCAGCAGTGAAGCAACTTATGGCTACACCTTC.

V is TRBV18 and J is TRBJ1-2; D is possibly TRBD1 (5 bases). V was cut by 0 bases and J by 2 bases, with 10 bases left in between. The germline gives CDR1 KGHSH, CDR2 LQKENI. This CDR3 has 15 residues. The DNA of the CDR3 is TGTGCCAGCTCACCACCAACAGGCCAAAACTATGGCTACACCTTC. It codes for CASSPPTGQNYGYTF.

This rearrangement joins TRBV19 to TRBJ1-1; TRBD1 might be the D (6 bases). Trimming stripped 6 bases from V and 1 base from J, with 12 bases between. Germline loops: CDR1 LNHDA, CDR2 SQIVND (reference sequence). CDR3 size: 14 residues. The CDR3 nucleotides are TGTGCCAGTAGCCCCGGACAGAGGAACACTGAAGCTTTCTTT. Amino acids: CASSPGQRNTEAFF.

This chain joins TRBV27 and TRBJ2-7; 12 bases are a match to TRBD1. The germline gives CDR1 MNHEY, CDR2 SMNVEV (reference sequence). The ends lost 0 bases at V and 6 bases at J; junction bases unmatched: 6. The CDR3 totals 16 residues. CDR3 sequence: CASSLSRGQGAIEQYF. In nucleotides, the CDR3 is TGTGCCAGCAGTTTATCGAGGGGACAGGGGGCAATCGAGCAGTACTTC.

The genes are TRBV30 and TRBJ1-2; a possible D gene is TRBD1 (5 bases). V lost 5 bases to trimming and J lost 5 bases, with 15 bases between them. Germline loops: CDR1 GTSNPN, CDR2 SVGIG (reference sequence). The length of the CDR3 is 13 residues. The CDR3, as DNA: TGTGCCTGGCAACCTGACAGCGCTTATGGCTACACCTTC. Its translation: CAWQPDSAYGYTF.

The sample holds a few counts of this clone. This chain joins TRBV4-2 and TRBJ2-1, with D perhaps matching TRBD2 (5 bases). Germline loops: CDR1 LGHNA, CDR2 YNFKEQ. V was trimmed by 0 bases and J by 15 bases, leaving 15 bases between them. The CDR3 consists of 13 residues. The CDR3 DNA reads TGTGCCAGCAGCCAAGATTCAGCGGCGCTTAGGTTCTTC. Its protein is CASSQDSAALRFF.

The chain recombines TRBV27 with TRBJ1-6; 9 bases align to TRBD1. V gave up 7 bases and J gave up 2 bases; unmatched junction bases: 6. Germline CDR1 is MNHEY and CDR2 is SMNVEV (reference sequence). The CDR3 totals 16 residues. The CDR3 DNA sequence: TGTGCCAGCAAACAGGGGGCCCAACCCTATAATTCACCCCTCCACTTT. Translated, it gives CASKQGAQPYNSPLHF.

This clone was picked up a small number of times. The genes are TRBV9 and TRBJ2-1; 9 bases fit TRBD2. This CDR3 is built from 16 residues. Germline V gene data show CDR1 as SGDLS and CDR2 as YYNGEE. V was pared by 4 bases and J by 6 bases, with 11 bases of the junction left unmatched. The CDR3 loop is CASSPGGGLAPNEQFF. CDR3 coding DNA: TGTGCCAGCAGCCCCGGCGGGGGACTAGCCCCCAATGAGCAGTTCTTC. Combining the CDR3 with reference TRBV9 and TRBJ2-1 gives the whole variable domain DSGVTQTPKHLITATGQRVTLRCSPRSGDLSVYWYQQSLDQGLQFLIQYYNGEERAKGNILERFSAQQFPDLHSELNLSSLELGDSALYFCASSPGGGLAPNEQFFGPGTRLTVL.

V is TRBV14 and J is TRBJ1-2; TRBD1 might be the D (6 bases). Per germline, CDR1 SGHDN and CDR2 FVKESK. The CDR3 has 13 residues. V was cut by 6 bases and J by 5 bases, with 13 bases left in between. The CDR3 here is CASREAGDYGYTF. CDR3 in DNA: TGTGCCAGCAGAGAGGCAGGGGATTATGGCTACACCTTC.

V is TRBV7-9 and J is TRBJ2-5; a possible D gene is TRBD2 (5 bases). The CDR3 is 14 amino acids. Germline values: CDR1 SEHNR, CDR2 FQNEAQ (reference sequence). V gave up 3 bases and J gave up 5 bases, with 13 bases separating them. The CDR3 DNA sequence: TGTGCCAGCAGCTTCGGGAACGGCGCGGAGACCCAGTACTTC. Translated: CASSFGNGAETQYF.

The chain combines TRBV25-1 with TRBJ2-1, with 10 bases that match TRBD1. Losses at the gene ends were 2 bases for V and 13 bases for J; bases not matched to a gene: 17. The CDR3 has 17 residues. CDR1 is MGHDK and CDR2 is SYGVNS in the germline V gene. The CDR3 sequence: CASSEGAGTGVMNYQFF. DNA of the CDR3: TGTGCCAGCAGTGAAGGGGCCGGGACAGGGGTTATGAATTATCAGTTCTTC.

CDR3 bases: TGTGCCAGCAGTAGGACAGGGCAAGCTAACTATGGCTACACCTTC. It specifies CASSRTGQANYGYTF. The rearrangement links TRBV6-5 to TRBJ1-2; 8 bases are a match to TRBD1. V was clipped by 5 bases and J by 0 bases; unmatched bases: 5. Germline CDR1 and CDR2: MNHEY and SVGAGI. This CDR3 is 15 amino acids long.

This clone has just one count. The rearrangement uses TRBV7-9 and TRBJ1-5; 9 bases are shared with TRBD1. V lost 1 base and J lost 3; bases outside the gene matches: 4. There are 16 residues in the CDR3. Germline lookup yields CDR1 SEHNR and CDR2 FQNEAQ (reference sequence). CDR3 DNA: TGTGCCAGCAGCTTAGGGGGGACAGGGAACAATCAGCCCCAGCATTTT. Translated, it gives CASSLGGTGNNQPQHF. The complete variable domain, with remaining parts taken from reference TRBV7-9 and TRBJ1-5, reads DTGVSQNPRHKITKRGQNVTFRCDPISEHNRLYWYRQTLGQGPEFLTYFQNEAQLEKSRLLSDRFSAERPKGSFSTLEIQRTEQGDSAMYLCASSLGGTGNNQPQHFGDGTRLSIL.

J is TRBJ2-7 and V is TRBV30; 10 positions agree with TRBD1. The CDR3 runs 12 residues. CDR1 GTSNPN and CDR2 SVGIG come from the germline V gene (reference sequence). J was trimmed by 5 bases and V by 5 bases; bases with no gene match: 3. The CDR3 here is CAWRQGANEQYF. As DNA, the CDR3 is TGTGCCTGGCGACAGGGGGCAAACGAGCAGTACTTC.

This chain links TRBV15 with TRBJ2-7; D is unclear. This CDR3 is built from 14 residues. With 0 bases removed from V and 3 bases from J, the gap between germline ends came to 9 bases. Germline V CDR1 and CDR2: LNHNV, YYDKDF (reference sequence). CDR3 nucleotides: TGTGCCACCAGCAGAGATATCGGAGTCTACGAGCAGTACTTC. Residues: CATSRDIGVYEQYF. Full variable domain (missing parts from reference TRBV15 and TRBJ2-7): DAMVIQNPRYQVTQFGKPVTLSCSQTLNHNVMYWYQQKSSQAPKLLFHYYDKDFNNEADTPDNFQSRRPNTSFCFLDIRSPGLGDTAMYLCATSRDIGVYEQYFGPGTRLTVT.

This chain links TRBV11-3 with TRBJ2-2; 9 nucleotides align to TRBD2. Germline V gene sequence: CDR1 SGHNT, CDR2 YENEEA. J lost 5 bases, V lost 5 bases, and 3 bases had no gene match. The CDR3 loop spans 14 amino acids. CDR3 region: CASSAGLATGELFF. The CDR3 nucleotides read TGTGCCAGCAGCGCCGGACTAGCGACCGGGGAGCTGTTTTTT.

The chain is built from TRBV6-6 and TRBJ1-2, with TRBD1 matching 8 bases. CDR3 length: 16 residues. V shed 0 bases, J shed 7 bases, and the junction held 10 bases outside the gene matches. Looked up from germline, CDR1 is MNHNY and CDR2 is SVGAGI (reference sequence). CDR3 protein: CASSYSKTGERVGYTF. The DNA for the CDR3 is TGTGCCAGCAGTTACTCGAAGACAGGGGAGCGGGTTGGCTACACCTTC.